This TCR beta chain is from a study of Graves' ophthalmopathy and Graves' hyperthyroidism. Overall study results and limits: Detection in blood was also observed for most expanded thyroid clonotypes above 0.001 frequency. Built on 13 signatures, a model told ophthalmopathy apart from stable hyperthyroidism with roughly 88% sensitivity and roughly 81% specificity.

Amplified material comprised TCR beta CDR3 regions derived from RNA transcripts. The authors performed first-round RT-PCR with HTBI primers and then a second-round multiplex PCR. TCRdb analysed the multiplex PCR reads with MiXCR anew, one entry per CDR3 protein. In the table there are under 350,000 distinct CDR3 sequences, about a sixth of which are singletons. Presentation of ophthalmopathy in the donors involved moderate-to-severe activity, CAS ≥3, NOSPECS ≥4 and a duration under 3 months. Fresh peripheral blood, over 9.5 ml, was the PBMC source. This clonotype was counted at least ten times. Antigen unknown. Sequencing was performed on peripheral blood. The receptor was derived from an adult man with Graves' ophthalmopathy.

The CDR3 DNA reads TGTGCCACCAGTGGGAGGGCTGGAAACACCATATATTTT. Translated: CATSGRAGNTIYF. The chain uses TRBV24-1 and TRBJ1-3; D gene uncertain. The V and J ends lost 5 bases and 2 bases respectively, with 6 bases between them. Germline loops: CDR1 KGHDR, CDR2 SFDVKD. The CDR3 runs 13 residues.